The clone carrying this TCR beta chain occurred a few times. Its antigen is unidentified. The data were obtained in a study of beta chain features in type 1 diabetes. Broader study findings: When VDJ junctions were examined, type 1 diabetes patients showed fewer insertions and more deletions. Patients' naive, central memory and regulatory TCRB repertoires appeared more alike than those of healthy donors. A potential PCR bias toward shorter templates would be equal in patient and control samples.

The isolated RNA, all of it, was reverse transcribed, so expressed TCRB transcripts were what got sequenced. Some clones are missing from TCRdb's copy, which holds only in-frame ones; the method was immunoSEQ multiplex PCR. Counted here are about 930,000 clones, roughly a sixth occurring once; the ten biggest clones make up around 0.02%. The length of the CDR3 is 16 residues. V was clipped by 3 bases and J by 4 bases; unmatched bases: 8. The germline V gene has CDR1 PRHDT and CDR2 FYEKMQ (reference sequence). The rearrangement joins TRBV13 to TRBJ2-1; 8 positions match TRBD2. The clonotype comes from a young woman in good health. The sample consisted of naive CD4+ T cells from blood. In DNA form, the CDR3 reads TGTGCCAGCAGCTTGGTGACGGTAGCGGGGTACAATGAGCAGTTCTTC. Its protein is CASSLVTVAGYNEQFF. The full variable domain, completed using reference TRBV13 and TRBJ2-1, is AAGVIQSPRHLIKEKRETATLKCYPIPRHDTVYWYQQGPGQDPQFLISFYEKMQSDKGSIPDRFSAQQFSDYHSELNMSSLELGDSALYFCASSLVTVAGYNEQFFGPGTRLTVL.